The text below deals with one T cell receptor (beta chain). Its antigen is undetermined. TCRdb re-derived calls from the reads in MiXCR, one entry per CDR3 protein. This table has 450,000 to 600,000 distinct CDR3 sequences, about 44% appearing once. Germline-derived CDR1 and CDR2 are SGHVS and FQNEAQ. V gave up 4 bases and J gave up 3 bases, with 16 bases separating them. CDR3 length: 15 residues. This record comes from a study of T cell repertoires in cytomegalovirus infection. Overall study: Recently described HLA-C-restricted plus well-studied HLA-B-restricted CMV epitopes were used. It was the public TCR beta signatures that indicated both CMV infection and matching HLA type. General study points: Public TCR beta family frequency separated CMV-and-HLA carriers, including in an independent cohort. The ex vivo response was dominated by HLA-C-restricted CMV-specific TCR beta clonotypes.

The TCR comes from a human donor in good health (CMV status not recorded). Some clones in this sample may be carry-over from other donors' samples. Sequences were derived from cultured PBMCs, sampled from culture after CMV antigen stimulation. The V and J genes are TRBV7-8 and TRBJ2-7; no definite D call. This CDR3 reads CASSSSPSRFYEQYF. As DNA, the CDR3 is TGTGCCAGCAGCTCCTCTCCCTCCAGGTTCTACGAGCAGTACTTC.